The rows below give T cell receptor beta chains drawn from one sample of a study of blood T cell repertoires in COVID-19. Some clones are missing from TCRdb's copy, which holds only in-frame ones; the method was immunoSEQ multiplex PCR. This table has about 370,000 clones, around 91% appearing once. The sequencing sample was made of PBMCs or T cells enriched from blood (not recorded which). The receptors originated from a man in his late teens or twenties who had recovered from COVID-19. CDR3s leave out the opening cysteine and the closing phenylalanine or tryptophan. The size entry is marked missing in some rows and otherwise reads once, few, many or a size class.

.	TRBV28	ASSSSQGRGNTIY
.	TRBV6-5	ASSYGPVGANVLT
.	TRBV7-8	ASSLRTSLHEQY
.	TRBV2	ASSEQTGPYGYT
.	TRBV20-1	SATLYNEQF
.	TRBV28	ASSLRDRFGANVLT
.	TRBV7-2	ASSLSGRASNEQF
.	TRBV7-9	ASSFFRTSGRSYNEQF
.	TRBV27	ASSSKDRVNSPLH
.	TRBV5-5	ASSLAGQNTEAF
.	TRBV19	ASNTDTFYGYT
.	TRBV6-5	ASKGLAGALTF
.	TRBV19	ASSGGTGWARVPQH
.	TRBV11-2	ASSPSKGTSKFYEQY
once	TRBV3-1/TRBV3-2	ASSPLLSGSYEQY
.	TRBV28	ASDEWGVGQPQH
few	TRBV28	ASSFTGVSGNTIY
.	TRBV18	ASSPPRGPPDTQY
.	TRBV4-3	ASSQDVQGAGLAGGTDTQY
.	TRBV10-3	AIKGDTEAF
once	TRBV28	ASTTDSWDQPQH
.	TRBV5-1	ASSPSGLNTEAF
.	TRBV18	ASSPREGPTNTGELF
.	TRBV5-5	ASSSGGGNTEAF
once	TRBV5-1	ASSLGTTSRQETQY
.	TRBV5-1	ASSEEGYEQY
.	TRBV28	ASSPRGSGSHEQY
once	TRBV10-3	AISEEAGAHTEAF
.	TRBV6-6	ASSFAEGGSTQY
.	TRBV6-5	ASSRNASPLH
.	TRBV12-3/TRBV12-4	ASIHYEQY
.	TRBV28	ASISDRTNYGYT
.	TRBV18	ASSPTGGSINEQY
.	TRBV6-5	ASAGRGSNQPQH
.	TRBV12-5	ASGLSTLGTEAF
.	TRBV11-2	ASSLFDSSYEQY
.	TRBV7-9	ASSPNRNTEAF
.	TRBV29-1	SVAGQSTLSSGNTIY
.	TRBV7-9	ASSLSQGALSTDTQY
.	TRBV6-5	ASSSRFNYGYT
.	TRBV2	ASSTTGVADQPQH
.	TRBV5-1	ASSFTSGADTQY
.	TRBV5-4	ASSETGGYEKLF
.	TRBV6-6	ASSYRTGGYGTEAF
.	TRBV7-9	ASSRTGPLH
once	TRBV6-5	ASSWGVNTEAF